The clone carrying this T cell receptor (beta chain) was counted between two and nine times. Its antigen remains unknown. This entry comes from a study of neurological immune-mediated disorders. Study at large: Relapsing-remitting forms accounted for about 90% of the 34 multiple sclerosis patients and secondary progressive forms for 3. Study results and caveats: None of the CDR3 amino acid sequences of expanded clones were shared across subjects, and this suggested private repertoires in all groups.

CDR1 is LNHDA and CDR2 is SQIVND in the germline V gene (reference sequence). Germline trimming cut 7 bases from V and 9 bases from J; bases unmatched to any gene: 9. The CDR3 contains 13 residues. Each sequencing run yielded over 160 million TCR-beta sequences from 15-18 subjects. TCRdb itself ran the 5' RACE reads through MiXCR, one entry per CDR3 protein. Among about 62,000 distinct CDR3 sequences, approximately 4.6% were seen once, and the ten largest hold less than 3.5%. The TCR sequence derives from a woman aged 45 to 65 with multiple sclerosis. What was sequenced was PBMCs. V is TRBV19 and J is TRBJ2-1; 7 bases are a match to TRBD1. The CDR3, as DNA: TGTGCCAGTAAGATAAAGGGGGCGGGTGAGCAGTTCTTC. As protein: CASKIKGAGEQFF.